This T cell receptor beta chain came from a study of blood T cell repertoires in COVID-19. As for the study in general: Both acute and convalescent COVID-19 samples were obtained from the United States, Italy and Spain.

CDR1 and CDR2 (germline): SGHRS, YFSETQ. V shed 3 bases and J 2 bases; nucleotides not matched to a gene: 8. The CDR3 spans 15 residues. Seattle-derived patients entered the study during active infection and were followed longitudinally. Only in-frame clones appear in the TCRdb table, and some are missing; sequencing was by immunoSEQ multiplex PCR. Of hundreds of thousands of clones in the sample, about 90% were seen once. Sample: peripheral blood. This clonotype was sampled from a woman aged 60-70 years with COVID-19, enrolled during active disease. V usage is TRBV5-1 and J usage is TRBJ2-7, with 7 bases aligning to TRBD1. The CDR3 bases are TGCGCCAGCAGCTCCCGACCGGACAGGCCCTACGAGCAGTACTTC. It yields the protein CASSSRPDRPYEQYF.